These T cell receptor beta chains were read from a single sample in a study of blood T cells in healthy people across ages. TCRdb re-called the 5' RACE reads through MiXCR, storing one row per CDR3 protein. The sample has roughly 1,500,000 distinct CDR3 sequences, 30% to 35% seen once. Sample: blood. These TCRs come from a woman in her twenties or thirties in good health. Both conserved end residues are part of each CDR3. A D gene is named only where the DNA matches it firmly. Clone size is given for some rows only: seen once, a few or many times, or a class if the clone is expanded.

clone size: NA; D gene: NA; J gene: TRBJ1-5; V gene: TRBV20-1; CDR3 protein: CSARERSWQGQPQHF; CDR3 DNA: TGCAGTGCTAGAGAGCGGAGCTGGCAAGGTCAGCCCCAGCATTTT
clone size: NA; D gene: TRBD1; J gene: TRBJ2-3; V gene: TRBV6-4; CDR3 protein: CASSDPPTGWGDTQYF; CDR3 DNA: TGTGCCAGCAGTGACCCACCGACAGGGTGGGGGGATACGCAGTATTTT
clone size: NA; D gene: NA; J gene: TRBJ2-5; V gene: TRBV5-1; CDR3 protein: CASSLESSGAYNEQYF; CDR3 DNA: TGCGCCAGCAGCTTGGAGTCTTCCGGAGCATACAATGAGCAGTACTTC
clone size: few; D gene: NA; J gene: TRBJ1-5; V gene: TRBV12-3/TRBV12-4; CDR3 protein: CASSQDSLVEPQHF; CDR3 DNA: TGTGCCAGCAGTCAGGACAGCCTCGTAGAGCCCCAGCATTTT
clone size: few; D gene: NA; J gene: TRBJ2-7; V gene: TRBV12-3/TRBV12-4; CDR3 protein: CASRGAGRNEQYF; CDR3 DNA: TGTGCCAGCAGGGGGGCGGGGAGGAACGAGCAGTACTTC
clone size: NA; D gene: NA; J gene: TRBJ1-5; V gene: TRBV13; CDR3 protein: CASSRGDEGRRGPQHF; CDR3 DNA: TGTGCCAGCAGCCGAGGGGATGAAGGTCGCCGAGGGCCCCAGCATTTT
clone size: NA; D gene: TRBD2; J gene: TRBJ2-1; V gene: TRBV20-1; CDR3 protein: CSARGLAGVPYNEQFF; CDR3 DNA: TGCAGTGCTAGAGGACTAGCGGGAGTCCCCTACAATGAGCAGTTCTTC
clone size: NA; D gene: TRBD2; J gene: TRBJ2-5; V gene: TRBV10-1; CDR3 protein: CASSDDSGRAGETQYF; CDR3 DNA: TGCGCCAGCAGTGACGATAGCGGGAGGGCCGGGGAGACCCAGTACTTC
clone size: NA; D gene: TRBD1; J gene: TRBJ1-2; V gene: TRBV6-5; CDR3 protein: CASSYSGTGGSYGYTF; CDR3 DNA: TGTGCCAGCAGTTACTCTGGGACAGGGGGCTCCTATGGCTACACCTTC
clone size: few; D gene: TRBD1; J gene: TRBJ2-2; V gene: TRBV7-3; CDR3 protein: CASSLTGTDPARSGELFF; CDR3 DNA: TGTGCCAGCAGCTTAACCGGGACAGACCCGGCAAGGTCCGGGGAGCTGTTTTTT
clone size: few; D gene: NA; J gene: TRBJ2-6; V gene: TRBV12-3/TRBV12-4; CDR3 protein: CASTFGGSGANVLTF; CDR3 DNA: TGTGCCAGCACCTTCGGGGGCTCCGGGGCCAACGTCCTGACTTTC
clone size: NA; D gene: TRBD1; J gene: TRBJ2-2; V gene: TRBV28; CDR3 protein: CASSKTGLSTGELFF; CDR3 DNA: TGTGCCAGCAGTAAGACAGGGCTTTCCACCGGGGAGCTGTTTTTT
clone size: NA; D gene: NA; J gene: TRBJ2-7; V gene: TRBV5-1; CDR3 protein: CASSLAGVTSEQYF; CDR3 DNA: TGCGCCAGCAGCTTGGCCGGCGTAACATCCGAGCAGTACTTC
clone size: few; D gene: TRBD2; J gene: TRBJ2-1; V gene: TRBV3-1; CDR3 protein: CASSPDSGGKGEQFF; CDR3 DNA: TGTGCCAGCAGCCCGGATAGCGGGGGGAAAGGTGAGCAGTTCTTC
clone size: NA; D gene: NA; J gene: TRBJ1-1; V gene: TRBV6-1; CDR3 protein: CASSAGPSLMNTEAFF; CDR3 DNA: TGTGCCAGCAGTGCCGGGCCAAGTCTGATGAACACTGAAGCTTTCTTT
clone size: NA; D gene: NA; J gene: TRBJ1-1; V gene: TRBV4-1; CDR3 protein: CASSQGYFNTEAFF; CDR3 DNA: TGCGCCAGCAGCCAGGGGTACTTCAACACTGAAGCTTTCTTT
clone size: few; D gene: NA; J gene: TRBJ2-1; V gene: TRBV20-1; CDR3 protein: CSATPPGSYNEQFF; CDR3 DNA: TGCAGTGCTACCCCCCCCGGCTCCTACAATGAGCAGTTCTTC
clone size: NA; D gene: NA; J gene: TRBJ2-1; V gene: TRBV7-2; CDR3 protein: CASSSGLMKQFF; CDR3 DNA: TGTGCCAGCAGCTCGGGACTTATGAAGCAGTTCTTC
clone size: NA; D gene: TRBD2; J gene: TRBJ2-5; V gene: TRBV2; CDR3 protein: CAGRPHTSGQETQYF; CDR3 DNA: TGTGCCGGCAGACCGCACACTAGCGGGCAAGAGACCCAGTACTTC
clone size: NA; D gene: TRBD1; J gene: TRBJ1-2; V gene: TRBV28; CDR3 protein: CASSVRQGIYGYTF; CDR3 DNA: TGTGCCAGCAGTGTAAGACAGGGTATATATGGCTACACCTTC
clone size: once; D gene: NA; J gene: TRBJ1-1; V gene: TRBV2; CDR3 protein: CASSEEWGDTEAFF; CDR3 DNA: TGTGCCAGCAGTGAAGAATGGGGGGACACTGAAGCTTTCTTT
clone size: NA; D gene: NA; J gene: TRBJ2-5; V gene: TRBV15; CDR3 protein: CATWAEGTAKTQYF; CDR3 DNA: TGTGCCACCTGGGCAGAGGGGACCGCGAAGACCCAGTACTTC
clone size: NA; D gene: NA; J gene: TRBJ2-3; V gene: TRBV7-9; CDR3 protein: CASSSLLGGAADTQYF; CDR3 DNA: TGTGCCAGCAGCTCTCTCCTGGGGGGGGCGGCAGATACGCAGTATTTT
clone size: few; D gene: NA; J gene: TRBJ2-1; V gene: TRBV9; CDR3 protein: CASGGQPNEQFF; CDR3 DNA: TGTGCCAGCGGGGGCCAGCCCAATGAGCAGTTCTTC
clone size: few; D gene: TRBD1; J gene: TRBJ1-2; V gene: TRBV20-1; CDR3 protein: CSAGTGFDGYTF; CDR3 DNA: TGCAGTGCGGGGACAGGGTTCGATGGCTACACCTTC
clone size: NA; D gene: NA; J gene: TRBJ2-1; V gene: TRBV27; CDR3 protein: CAGSLRDGLKQFF; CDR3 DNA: TGTGCCGGCAGTCTCCGGGACGGTTTAAAGCAGTTCTTC
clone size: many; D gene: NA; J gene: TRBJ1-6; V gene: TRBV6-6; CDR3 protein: CASRGSSYNSPLHF; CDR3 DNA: TGTGCCAGCAGGGGTAGCTCCTATAATTCACCCCTCCACTTT
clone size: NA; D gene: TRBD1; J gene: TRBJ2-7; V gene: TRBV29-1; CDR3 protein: CSVATGGYGQYF; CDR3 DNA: TGCAGCGTGGCAACAGGGGGCTACGGGCAGTACTTC
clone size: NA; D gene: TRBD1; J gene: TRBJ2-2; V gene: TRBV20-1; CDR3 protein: CSARNRGWTGELFF; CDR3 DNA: TGCAGTGCTAGGAACAGGGGCTGGACCGGGGAGCTGTTTTTT
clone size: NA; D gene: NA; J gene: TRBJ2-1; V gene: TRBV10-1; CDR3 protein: CASSPAGASDWNEQFF; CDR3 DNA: TGCGCCAGCAGTCCTGCAGGGGCCAGCGATTGGAATGAGCAGTTCTTC
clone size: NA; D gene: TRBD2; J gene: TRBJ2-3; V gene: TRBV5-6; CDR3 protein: CASSLDRGLAGLTDTQYF; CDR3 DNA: TGTGCCAGCAGCTTGGATCGGGGACTAGCGGGTCTCACGGATACGCAGTATTTT
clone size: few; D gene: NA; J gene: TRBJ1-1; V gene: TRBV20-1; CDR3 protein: CSAPRGDTEAFF; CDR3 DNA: TGCAGTGCGCCGAGGGGGGACACTGAAGCTTTCTTT
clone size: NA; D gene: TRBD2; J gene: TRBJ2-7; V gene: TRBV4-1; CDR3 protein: CASSQERLAGIYEQYF; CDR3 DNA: TGCGCCAGCAGCCAAGAAAGACTAGCGGGCATCTACGAGCAGTACTTC
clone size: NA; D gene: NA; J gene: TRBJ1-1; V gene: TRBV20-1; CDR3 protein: CSARGPGMNTEAFF; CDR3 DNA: TGCAGTGCTAGGGGTCCAGGAATGAACACTGAAGCTTTCTTT
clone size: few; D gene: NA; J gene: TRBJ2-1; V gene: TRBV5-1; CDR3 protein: CASSPGSGVVAYNEQFF; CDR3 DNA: TGCGCCAGCAGCCCGGGGTCCGGCGTAGTTGCCTACAATGAGCAGTTCTTC
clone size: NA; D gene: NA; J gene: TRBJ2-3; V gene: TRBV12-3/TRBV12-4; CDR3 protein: CASRLNTDTQYF; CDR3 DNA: TGTGCCAGCAGGCTCAACACAGATACGCAGTATTTT
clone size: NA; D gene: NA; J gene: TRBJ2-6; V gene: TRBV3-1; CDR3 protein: CASSQEGRTISGANVLTF; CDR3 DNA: TGTGCCAGCAGCCAAGAGGGACGGACGATCTCTGGGGCCAACGTCCTGACTTTC
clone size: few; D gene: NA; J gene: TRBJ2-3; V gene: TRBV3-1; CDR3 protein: CASSLGVSWEDTQYF; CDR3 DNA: TGTGCCAGCAGCCTAGGCGTTTCCTGGGAAGATACGCAGTATTTT
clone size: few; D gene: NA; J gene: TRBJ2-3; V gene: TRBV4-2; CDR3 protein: CASSQERATDTQYF; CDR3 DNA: TGTGCCAGCAGCCAAGAACGGGCCACAGATACGCAGTATTTT
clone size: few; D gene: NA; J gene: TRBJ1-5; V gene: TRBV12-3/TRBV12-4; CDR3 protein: CASSFRDGSNQPQHF; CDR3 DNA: TGTGCCAGCAGTTTCCGGGATGGGAGCAATCAGCCCCAGCATTTT
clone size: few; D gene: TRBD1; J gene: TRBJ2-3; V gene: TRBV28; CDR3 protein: CASSFPTGGTDTQYF; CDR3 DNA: TGTGCCAGCAGTTTCCCCACAGGGGGGACAGATACGCAGTATTTT
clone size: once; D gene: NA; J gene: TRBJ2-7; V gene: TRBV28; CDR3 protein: CASSASAGEQYF; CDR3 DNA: TGTGCCAGCAGCGCTAGTGCGGGCGAGCAGTACTTC
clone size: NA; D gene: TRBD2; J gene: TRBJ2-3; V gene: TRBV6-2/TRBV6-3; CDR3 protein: CASSYSVTSGADTQYF; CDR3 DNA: TGTGCCAGCAGTTACTCGGTGACTAGCGGAGCAGATACGCAGTATTTT
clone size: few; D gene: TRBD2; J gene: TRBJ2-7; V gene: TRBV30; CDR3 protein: CALQLAGSYEQYF; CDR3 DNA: TGTGCCTTGCAACTAGCGGGATCCTACGAGCAGTACTTC
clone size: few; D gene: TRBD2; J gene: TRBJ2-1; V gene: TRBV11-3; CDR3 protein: CASSLSSRGANEQFF; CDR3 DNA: TGTGCCAGCAGCCTCTCGTCGCGGGGGGCTAATGAGCAGTTCTTC
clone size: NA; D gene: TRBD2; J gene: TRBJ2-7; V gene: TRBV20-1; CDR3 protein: CSPYSLGLVSLDEQYF; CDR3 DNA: TGCAGTCCGTACAGTCTAGGACTAGTTTCCCTCGACGAGCAGTACTTC
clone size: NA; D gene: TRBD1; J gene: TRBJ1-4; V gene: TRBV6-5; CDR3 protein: CASSGQGQRRGEKLFF; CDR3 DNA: TGTGCCAGCTCTGGACAGGGGCAACGCAGAGGTGAAAAACTGTTTTTT
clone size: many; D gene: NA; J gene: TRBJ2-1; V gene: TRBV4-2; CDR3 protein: CASSHGGEGYNEQFF; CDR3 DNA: TGTGCCAGCAGCCATGGAGGCGAGGGGTACAATGAGCAGTTCTTC
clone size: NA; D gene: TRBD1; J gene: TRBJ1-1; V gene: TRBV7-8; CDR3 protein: CASSTRTGTEAFF; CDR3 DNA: TGTGCCAGCAGCACCCGGACAGGGACTGAAGCTTTCTTT
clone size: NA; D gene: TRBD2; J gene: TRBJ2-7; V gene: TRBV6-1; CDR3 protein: CASLPTSGTWSYEQYF; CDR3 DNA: TGTGCCAGCCTTCCGACTAGCGGGACTTGGTCCTACGAGCAGTACTTC
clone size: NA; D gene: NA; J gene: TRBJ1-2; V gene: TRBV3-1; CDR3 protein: CASSQVQSTGGRGHGYTF; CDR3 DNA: TGTGCCAGCAGCCAAGTCCAATCAACTGGAGGCCGGGGACATGGCTACACCTTC
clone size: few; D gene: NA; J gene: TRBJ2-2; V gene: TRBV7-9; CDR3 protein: CASSFSGTYTGELFF; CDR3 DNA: TGTGCCAGCAGCTTTAGCGGAACTTACACCGGGGAGCTGTTTTTT
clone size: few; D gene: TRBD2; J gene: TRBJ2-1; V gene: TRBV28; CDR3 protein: CASTIAGRHNEQFF; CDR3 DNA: TGTGCCAGCACCATAGCGGGGAGACACAATGAGCAGTTCTTC
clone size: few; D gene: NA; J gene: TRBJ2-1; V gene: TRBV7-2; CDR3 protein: CASRQGWGARYEQFF; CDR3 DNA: TGTGCCAGCAGGCAAGGATGGGGGGCCAGGTATGAGCAGTTCTTC
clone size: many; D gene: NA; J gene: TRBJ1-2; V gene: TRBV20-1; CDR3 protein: CSVPYGYTF; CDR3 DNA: TGCAGTGTGCCCTATGGCTACACCTTC